This T cell receptor beta chain was recovered during a study of blood T cell repertoires in COVID-19. Study-wide background: Some COVID-19 samples were acute and others convalescent; all came from the United States, Italy and Spain. The cDNA or gDNA used as material had been derived from T cells, B-cell-depleted T cells, or PBMCs.

The CDR3 spans 15 residues. The germline V gene encodes CDR1 LGHDT and CDR2 YNNKEL (reference sequence). V was clipped by 5 bases and J by 4 bases; unmatched bases: 6. Assay used: immunoSEQ multiplex PCR; TCRdb lists only in-frame clones, some missing. The table has 120,000 or so clones, around nine tenths seen once; the top ten hold about 1.5%. The rearrangement joins TRBV3-1 (or the pseudogene TRBV3-2) to TRBJ2-5, with 11 bases that match TRBD2. Sequencing used peripheral blood. The receptor's source is a human donor in a cohort sampled during active COVID-19. The CDR3 sequence is CASSFLAGGLETQYF. CDR3 nucleotide sequence: TGTGCCAGCAGCTTCTTAGCGGGAGGGCTAGAGACCCAGTACTTC.